The next 5 T cell receptor beta chains were all read from a single sample in a study of shared clonotypes between healthy human individuals (dated by TCRdb to 2018 to 2020). CD8 naive samples were CD45RO-negative cells positively selected for CCR7, giving a CD45RA+CCR7+ population that excluded TemRA cells. Libraries were constructed by the immunoSEQ multiplex PCR assay. Sourced from immuneACCESS, this table was stored by TCRdb with only in-frame sequences that have V and J called. A share of the clones is absent; for the studies checked, an unresolved V gene accounts for under half, and the remainder has no known explanation. This sample has around 1.9 million clones in its table, and more than 85% of those were observed once. The top ten clonotypes cover over 1.5% of the sample. Sequenced sample: naive CD8+ T cells from PBMCs. In light of the paper, this sample's cell subset or site label describes: CD45RA+CCR7+. These receptor sequences come from a man between 18 and 29 years old in good health. Some clones in this sample may be carry-over from other donors' samples.

V usage is TRBV7-8 and J usage is TRBJ2-7, with 8 bases that match TRBD1. The germline CDR1 and CDR2 sequences are SGHVS and FQNEAQ. The V segment lost 5 bases and the J segment 1 base; nucleotides outside the gene matches: 10. The CDR3 runs 16 residues. For the CDR3, the DNA is TGTGCCAGCAGCCTTTCGGCAGGGGGCGTATCCTACGAGCAGTACTTC. Protein: CASSLSAGGVSYEQYF.

The V gene is TRBV9, the J gene TRBJ1-2; D is perhaps TRBD1 (6 bases). Germline V lookup: CDR1 SGDLS, CDR2 YYNGEE. V was cut by 5 bases and J by 3 bases, with 11 bases left in between. The CDR3 is 13 residues long. The CDR3 bases are TGTGCCAGCAGAGATACAGGGTACTATGGCTACACCTTC. It specifies CASRDTGYYGYTF.

The chain uses TRBV7-8 and TRBJ2-3, with 8 bases that match TRBD1. The V segment lost 3 bases and the J segment 4 bases; nucleotides outside the gene matches: 12. Germline CDR1 and CDR2: SGHVS and FQNEAQ. The CDR3 consists of 17 residues. The CDR3 bases are TGTGCCAGCAGCTTTGATTCCAGGGACAGGTCTCCAGATACGCAGTATTTT. Translation: CASSFDSRDRSPDTQYF.

The chain uses TRBV7-9 and TRBJ2-7; perhaps TRBD2 as D (6 bases). CDR3 length: 14 amino acids. Trimming left V 1 base short and J 2 bases short, with 9 bases between. Germline-derived CDR1 and CDR2 are SEHNR and FQNEAQ (reference sequence). DNA of the CDR3: TGTGCCAGCAGCTTAGAGGACTATCCCTACGAGCAGTACTTC. This gives the protein CASSLEDYPYEQYF.

This clone was observed a single time. The chain is built from TRBV4-1 and TRBJ2-1; 13 bases are a match to TRBD2. The germline gives CDR1 MGHRA, CDR2 YSYEKL. The CDR3 runs 15 residues. V gave up 4 bases and J gave up 10 bases; unmatched junction bases: 7. CDR3 DNA: TGCGCCAGCAGCCCGGGACTAGCGGGGCGGGCAGAGCAGTTCTTC. Protein product: CASSPGLAGRAEQFF.